Following are 27 T cell receptor beta chains from one sample sequenced in a study of blood T cells in healthy people across ages. The authors ran a second PCR of about 6 to 12 cycles using a sample-barcoded 5' primer and a J-beta primer mix. A single record per CDR3 protein comes from TCRdb applying MiXCR to the 5' RACE reads. The table includes 1.5 million or so distinct CDR3 sequences, around 40% detected once. The source material was blood. The source is a woman under 30 in good health.

The chain uses TRBV30 and TRBJ1-2, with 10 bases lining up with TRBD1. The V segment lost 2 bases and the J segment 0 bases; nucleotides outside the gene matches: 9. The CDR3 totals 17 residues. Germline assignment: CDR1 GTSNPN and CDR2 SVGIG (reference sequence). CDR3 amino acids: CAWSSPRDRGPNYGYTF. CDR3 DNA: TGTGCCTGGAGTTCTCCCCGGGACAGGGGCCCTAACTATGGCTACACCTTC.

The V gene is TRBV4-3, the J gene TRBJ2-5; D call uncertain. TRBJ2-7 matches the DNA end more closely, so the J call is doubtful. The CDR3 spans 14 residues. Germline V gene sequence: CDR1 LGHNA, CDR2 YSLEER. The CDR3 bases are TGCGCCAGCAGCCAAGGCCTAGTAGGGCGCGAGCAGTACTTC. It encodes CASSQGLVGREQYF.

This clonotype was detected only a few times. V and J are TRBV7-3 and TRBJ2-1; TRBD2 matches 11 bases. Germline V lookup: CDR1 SGHTA, CDR2 FQGTGA. The CDR3 totals 16 residues. The trim removed 2 bases at V and 3 bases at J, leaving 3 bases unmatched. The CDR3 sequence is CASSLLGLADYNEQFF. In nucleotides, the CDR3 is TGTGCCAGCAGCTTACTGGGACTAGCGGACTACAATGAGCAGTTCTTC.

The rearrangement uses TRBV15 and TRBJ1-4; D remains unclear. This CDR3 is 11 amino acids long. CDR1 LNHNV and CDR2 YYDKDF come from the germline V gene (reference sequence). V dropped 3 bases and J dropped 11 bases, with 7 bases sitting between them. The CDR3 reads CATSREEKLFF. The CDR3 DNA is TGTGCCACCAGCAGGGAGGAGAAACTGTTTTTT.

The J gene is TRBJ2-7, the V gene TRBV4-1; possibly TRBD2 for D (5 bases). The CDR3 has 15 residues. The V end lost 1 base, the J end lost 4 bases, and 14 bases lay between the germline ends. Germline-derived CDR1 and CDR2 are MGHRA and YSYEKL. CDR3 nucleotides: TGCGCCAGCAGCCAAGGGAGGCTACCCTCTTACGAGCAGTACTTC. Its protein product is CASSQGRLPSYEQYF.

V and J are TRBV12-1 and TRBJ2-5; the table's D gene call, TRBD1, was not cross checked with the DNA. TRBV12-1 is a documented pseudogene. The CDR3 is made up of 15 amino acids. CDR3 protein: CASSFAHIRGQEQYF. The CDR3 bases are TGTGCCAGCAGCTTTGCGCATATCAGGGGACAGGAGCAGTACTTC.

This clonotype was detected only a few times. The CDR3 coding sequence is TGCGCCAGCAGCTTTACCGCCCCGGGGAACTATGGCTACACCTTC. This gives the protein CASSFTAPGNYGYTF. The chain combines TRBV5-1 with TRBJ1-2; D not resolved. Germline loops: CDR1 SGHRS, CDR2 YFSETQ. The CDR3 runs to 15 residues. V gave up 2 bases and J gave up 2 bases, with 13 bases separating them. The full variable domain, in which reference TRBV5-1 and TRBJ1-2 provide the parts outside the CDR3, is KAGVTQTPRYLIKTRGQQVTLSCSPISGHRSVSWYQQTPGQGLQFLFEYFSETQRNKGNFPGRFSGRQFSNSRSEMNVSTLELGDSALYLCASSFTAPGNYGYTFGSGTRLTVV.

The sample holds one count of this clonotype. This chain links TRBV28 with TRBJ2-2; TRBD2 agrees at 7 bases. This CDR3 has 15 residues. In germline, CDR1 is MDHEN, CDR2 SYDVKM. Trimming at V came to 6 bases and at J to 7 bases, leaving 11 bases not matched to a gene. This CDR3 reads CASRYLGTTNGELFF. The CDR3, as DNA: TGTGCCAGCAGATACCTAGGGACTACCAACGGGGAGCTGTTTTTT.

DNA of the CDR3: TGCAGTGCTAGAAAGGAGTGGAATCAGCCCCAGCATTTT. This sequence encodes CSARKEWNQPQHF. This chain links TRBV20-1 with TRBJ1-5; D not certain. The CDR3 is made up of 13 amino acids. Trimming took off 2 bases at V and 4 bases at J, with 9 bases between the two ends. CDR1 is DFQATT, CDR2 SNEGSKA, per germline (reference sequence).

V gene TRBV29-1 combines with J gene TRBJ1-2; D gene uncertain. Trimming removed 2 bases from V and 2 bases from J, with 12 bases in between. Germline loops: CDR1 SQVTM, CDR2 ANQGSEA. This CDR3 has 14 amino acids. The CDR3 region is CSVEWTAPNYGYTF. CDR3 nucleotides: TGCAGCGTTGAATGGACCGCACCGAACTATGGCTACACCTTC.

This clonotype was seen a few times. The chain employs TRBV20-1 and TRBJ1-1; unclear D gene. V lost 5 bases and J 2 bases, leaving 12 bases between the germline ends. Germline assignment: CDR1 DFQATT and CDR2 SNEGSKA (reference sequence). The length of the CDR3 is 13 residues. The CDR3: CSAPLGLNTEAFF. The CDR3, as DNA: TGCAGTGCTCCTCTTGGGTTAAACACTGAAGCTTTCTTT.

The chain has TRBV7-2 and TRBJ1-1; tentatively, D is TRBD1 (6 bases). Germline V CDR1 and CDR2: SGHTA, FQGNSA. The germline V and J ends were trimmed by 1 base and 4 bases, with 10 bases remaining between them. There are 14 residues in the CDR3. The DNA for the CDR3 is TGTGCCAGCAGCTTAGACACAGGGATCACTGAAGCTTTCTTT. It encodes CASSLDTGITEAFF.

In the case of this clonotype: A much more abundant neighbour one base away suggests this may be a read error. The V call is TRBV5-6, the J call TRBJ2-1; TRBD2 matches 7 bases. The CDR3 totals 15 residues. From germline, CDR1 is SGHDT and CDR2 YYEEEE. The V gene end was trimmed by 0 bases and the J gene end by 9 bases; junction bases not matched to a gene: 9. CDR3 residues: CASSLGLAVSSEQFF. The DNA for the CDR3 is TGTGCCAGCAGCTTGGGACTAGCTGTCTCGAGTGAGCAGTTCTTC.

Remarks on this clonotype: The junction differs from germline at one of its ends, possibly a read error. The gene calls are TRBV2 and TRBJ2-1; 10 bases align to TRBD2. The CDR3 totals 15 residues. The germline CDR1 and CDR2 sequences are SNHLY and FYNNEI. The CDR3 loop is CVSREAGGIYNEQFF. DNA for the CDR3: TGTGTCAGCAGGGAAGCGGGGGGGATATACAATGAGCAGTTCTTC.

This clonotype showed up just a few times. J is TRBJ2-7 and V is TRBV4-2; the D gene is possibly TRBD1 (5 bases). Gene TRBJ2-5 matches the end of the DNA better, so the J call may be wrong. The germline V gene has CDR1 LGHNA and CDR2 YNFKEQ. The length of the CDR3 is 13 residues. The CDR3 is CASSRRVGETQYF. In DNA, the CDR3 is TGTGCCAGCAGCCGCAGGGTCGGTGAGACCCAGTACTTC.

This clonotype was picked up a small number of times. The V and J genes are TRBV6-5 and TRBJ1-1; D is unresolved. This CDR3 has 13 amino acids. Germline CDR1 MNHEY, CDR2 SVGAGI. V lost 4 bases to trimming and J lost 4 bases, with 10 bases between them. The CDR3: CASSWQSATEAFF. The CDR3 bases are TGTGCCAGCAGTTGGCAGTCGGCCACTGAAGCTTTCTTT.

The chain has TRBV7-2 and TRBJ2-5; D not resolved. In germline, CDR1 is SGHTA, CDR2 FQGNSA. The CDR3 runs 14 residues. Trimming stripped 1 base from V and 5 bases from J, with 11 bases between. The CDR3 sequence: CASSLVDWGETQYF. CDR3 DNA sequence: TGTGCCAGCAGCTTAGTAGACTGGGGTGAGACCCAGTACTTC.

The chain employs TRBV29-1 and TRBJ2-5, with 10 bases matching TRBD2. The J call is in doubt because the DNA end fits TRBJ2-7 better. CDR1 and CDR2 (germline): SQVTM, ANQGSEA. The CDR3 is made up of 15 amino acids. The CDR3 reads CSVESPSGSFYEQYF. For the CDR3, the DNA is TGCAGCGTTGAGTCCCCTAGCGGGAGTTTCTACGAGCAGTACTTC.

The chain recombines TRBV21-1 with TRBJ1-1; the table calls TRBD1, which could not be checked here. TRBV21-1 is shown as a pseudogene. The CDR3 runs to 18 residues. CDR3 protein: CASSKRSGTGRANTEAFF. The CDR3 DNA reads as TGTGCCAGCAGCAAAAGGAGCGGGACAGGGCGGGCGAACACTGAAGCTTTCTTT.

The chain joins TRBV6-2 or TRBV6-3 to TRBJ2-1; 12 bases map to TRBD2. Germline CDR1 reads MNHEY; CDR2 reads SVGEGT. V shed 5 bases and J 6 bases; nucleotides not matched to a gene: 5. The CDR3 is made up of 15 amino acids. This chain's CDR3 is CASSGTSGPSNEQFF. CDR3 sequence (DNA): TGTGCCAGCAGTGGGACTAGCGGGCCCTCCAATGAGCAGTTCTTC.

This rearrangement joins TRBV6-5 to TRBJ2-1, with unresolved D. The length of the CDR3 is 16 residues. Germline CDR1 is MNHEY and CDR2 is SVGAGI. The V and J ends lost 8 bases and 2 bases respectively, with 19 bases between them. CDR3 amino acids: CASGLRPAGAYNEQFF. In DNA, the CDR3 is TGTGCCAGCGGCCTTCGCCCGGCCGGCGCCTACAATGAGCAGTTCTTC.

This clonotype is a singleton in its sample. DNA of the CDR3: TGTGCCAGCAGTGTGTTCGCGGGGATCACAGATACGCAGTATTTT. This sequence encodes CASSVFAGITDTQYF. This chain links TRBV12-3 or TRBV12-4 with TRBJ2-3, with TRBD2 as a possible D gene (6 bases). This CDR3 region has 15 residues. The germline V and J ends were trimmed by 5 bases and 2 bases, with 14 bases remaining between them.

This chain uses TRBV6-2 or TRBV6-3 with TRBJ2-7, with D possibly being TRBD1 (6 bases). CDR1 is MNHEY, CDR2 SVGEGT, per germline. The length of the CDR3 is 14 residues. V was pared by 5 bases and J by 1 base, with 12 bases between. The CDR3 reads CASSTHQGSYEQYF. The CDR3 DNA sequence: TGTGCCAGCAGTACCCATCAGGGGTCCTACGAGCAGTACTTC.

This clonotype was recorded a few times. The V call is TRBV2, the J call TRBJ2-5, with D maybe TRBD2 (6 bases). CDR1 and CDR2 from the germline V gene are SNHLY and FYNNEI. The CDR3 has 14 residues. The V and J ends lost 7 bases and 5 bases respectively, with 17 bases between them. The DNA of the CDR3 is TGTGCCAGCAATTGGCTCGGGGGTCGGGAGACCCAGTACTTC. Translation gives CASNWLGGRETQYF. Combining the CDR3 with reference TRBV2 and TRBJ2-5 gives the whole variable domain EPEVTQTPSHQVTQMGQEVILRCVPISNHLYFYWYRQILGQKVEFLVSFYNNEISEKSEIFDDQFSVERPDGSNFTLKIRSTKLEDSAMYFCASNWLGGRETQYFGPGTRLLVL.

The J gene is TRBJ2-7, the V gene TRBV20-1; D is tentatively TRBD1 or TRBD2 (5 bases each). CDR3 size: 12 residues. CDR1 is DFQATT, CDR2 SNEGSKA, per germline (reference sequence). The germline V and J ends were trimmed by 4 bases and 4 bases, with 11 bases remaining between them. The CDR3 reads CSATGTWYEQYF. CDR3 coding DNA: TGCAGTGCTACGGGGACGTGGTACGAGCAGTACTTC.

This chain uses TRBV7-2 with TRBJ1-1, with D possibly matching TRBD1 (6 bases). Germline V lookup: CDR1 SGHTA, CDR2 FQGNSA. The V gene lost 2 bases and the J gene lost 7 bases, with 11 bases spanning the gap. The CDR3 spans 13 residues. This CDR3 is CASSLTDRYEAFF. In nucleotides, the CDR3 is TGTGCCAGCAGCTTAACGGACAGATATGAAGCTTTCTTT.

Here the CDR3 DNA reads TGCGCCAGCAGCCAAGACAGATTAAGAGATACGCAGTATTTT. Translated, it gives CASSQDRLRDTQYF. This sequence joins TRBV4-1 and TRBJ2-3; D call uncertain. Looked up from germline, CDR1 is MGHRA and CDR2 is YSYEKL. V was shortened by 0 bases and J by 5 bases, with 9 bases between the two germline ends. The CDR3 consists of 14 residues.